This T cell receptor (beta chain) was sequenced for a study of T-cell memory formation after mild COVID-19. The CDR3 covers 13 residues. Germline V gives CDR1 SGDLS, CDR2 YYNGEE. V lost 0 bases and J lost 13, with 16 bases in between. From the 5' RACE reads, TCRdb called clonotypes with MiXCR, one entry per CDR3 protein. The sample holds around 200,000 distinct CDR3 sequences, roughly a fifth seen once. This chain links TRBV9 with TRBJ1-2; the D gene is possibly TRBD1 (5 bases). What was sequenced was PBMCs or a T cell subset sorted from them (not recorded which). The TCR sequence derives from an adult woman who had mild COVID-19 (a few samples of this study predate the infection). Cell type and time point are not known. CDR3 in amino acids: CASSVADGDHPTF. CDR3 nucleotides: TGTGCCAGCAGCGTAGCGGACGGGGACCATCCCACCTTC.